This T cell receptor (beta chain) comes out of a study of T cell changes during pregnancy in multiple sclerosis. Trimming removed 1 base at V and 2 bases at J, with 7 bases between. From germline, CDR1 is SGHNT and CDR2 YENEEA. The CDR3 contains 14 residues. Repertoires were generated with immunoSEQ multiplex PCR, while TCRdb's copy carries only in-frame clones and drops some. This table holds about 40,000 clones, 80% to 95% found once. V and J are TRBV11-3 and TRBJ2-3; unclear D gene. The receptor was derived from a female donor with multiple sclerosis, enrolled in a pregnancy study. Sample: CD4+ T cells from peripheral blood mononuclear cells, taken in the third trimester of pregnancy. DNA of the CDR3: TGTGCCAGCAGCTTAGGACTGCACACAGATACGCAGTATTTT. This sequence encodes CASSLGLHTDTQYF.